This T cell receptor beta chain was sequenced in a study of siplizumab effects on memory and regulatory T cells. Germline V CDR1 and CDR2: LNHDA, SQIVND (reference sequence). V lost 5 bases and J lost 7, with 18 bases in between. The CDR3 is 15 amino acids. The data were produced by immunoSEQ multiplex PCR, yet TCRdb's version contains in-frame clones alone and is incomplete. The sample lists about 100,000 clones, about 90% occurring once. For this clone: As yet, its antigen is unknown.

Study-level results: Alloreactive clones mapping to unstimulated subsets formed only a minor fraction. No functional test confirmed suppression by proliferating siplizumab-culture Tregs.

The rearrangement joins TRBV19 to TRBJ1-5; D is possibly TRBD1 (6 bases). This TCR came from a human donor in good health. Sequencing was done on a sample of CD4+ T cells sorted from blood. The CDR3 coding sequence is TGTGCCAGTAGTCCTCTTCTGGGTCAGGGGCAGCCCCAGCATTTT. Amino acid sequence: CASSPLLGQGQPQHF.